The 5 T cell receptor beta chains in this list originate from one sample, sequenced in a study of quantifying T cell responses using KT2 cells. For the study at large: Reverse transcription used primers in the TCR alpha and beta constant regions.

Each cDNA got a UMI-containing oligo ligated at its 3' end. First-round PCR used three to five cycles and beta primers RC1.1 and RC1.2 covering TRBC1 and TRBC2. From the UMI-ligation and nested PCR reads, TCRdb called clonotypes with MiXCR, one entry per CDR3 protein. The sample has around 50,000 distinct CDR3 sequences, roughly 12% seen once; the top ten hold roughly 10%. The source material was PBMCs spiked with cells of the T cell clone KT2. These receptors all come from a human donor.

V is TRBV2 and J is TRBJ1-1; D is unresolved. The V gene lost 4 bases and the J gene lost 1 base, with 7 bases spanning the gap. The CDR3 is made up of 13 amino acids. Germline-derived CDR1 and CDR2 are SNHLY and FYNNEI. In DNA form, the CDR3 reads TGTGCCAGCAGTGTAAAGGGGAACACTGAAGCTTTCTTT. It specifies CASSVKGNTEAFF.

The genes are TRBV6-5 and TRBJ2-5; 9 positions agree with TRBD1. Germline loops: CDR1 MNHEY, CDR2 SVGAGI. CDR3 length: 16 residues. The V and J ends lost 2 bases and 4 bases, in that order; junction bases with no gene match: 8. Written as DNA, the CDR3 is TGTGCCAGCAGTTACGCCTCCACAGGGGGCAGAGAGACCCAGTACTTC. It encodes CASSYASTGGRETQYF.

This rearrangement joins TRBV4-1 to TRBJ2-5; D call uncertain. The CDR3 has 13 residues. Between the trimmed V and J ends, which lost 1 base and 5 bases, there was a span of 8 bases. CDR1 MGHRA and CDR2 YSYEKL come from the germline V gene. This CDR3 is CASSQAISETQYF. Here the CDR3 DNA reads TGCGCCAGCAGCCAAGCGATCTCGGAGACCCAGTACTTC.

The genes are TRBV6-1 and TRBJ2-7; weak D call: TRBD2 (6 bases). In germline, CDR1 is MNHNS, CDR2 SASEGT. Trimming shortened V by 6 bases and J by 2 bases, and 14 bases separated the two germline ends. This CDR3 comprises 14 residues. CDR3 coding DNA: TGTGCCAGCAGGCCCGGGACTCTCCCCTACGAGCAGTACTTC. Protein product: CASRPGTLPYEQYF.

This chain joins TRBV7-9 and TRBJ1-2; no reliable D call. This CDR3 has 14 amino acids. The V end was cut by 0 bases, the J end by 4 bases, with 9 bases between. Germline V gives CDR1 SEHNR, CDR2 FQNEAQ (reference sequence). CDR3 in DNA: TGTGCCAGCAGCTTAGCGGTGGAGTCCTATGGCTACACCTTC. This codes for CASSLAVESYGYTF. Full variable domain (outside the CDR3, taken from reference TRBV7-9 and TRBJ1-2): DTGVSQNPRHKITKRGQNVTFRCDPISEHNRLYWYRQTLGQGPEFLTYFQNEAQLEKSRLLSDRFSAERPKGSFSTLEIQRTEQGDSAMYLCASSLAVESYGYTFGSGTRLTVV.